This T cell receptor beta chain is drawn from a study of human T cells and chemical hapten exposure. Study information: Among samples, TCR yields varied mainly because of small differences in pooled library volume.

Via MiXCR, TCRdb re-called the RACE reads, giving one row per CDR3 protein. The sample carries 45,000 to 60,000 distinct CDR3 sequences, roughly a tenth recorded once. CDR3 length: 17 amino acids. The V gene lost 5 bases and the J gene lost 0 bases, with 17 bases spanning the gap. Germline V CDR1 and CDR2: MDHEN, SYDVKM. Study outcomes and limitations: Having alopecia, the donors may differ immunologically from healthy people.

This clonotype was detected many times. Antigen specificity is unknown. Specified time point: patch test 1, 2 weeks after DPC sensitization. Noted treatment: therapeutic diphenylcyclopropenone sensitization with weekly scalp DPC. Total RNA was isolated from whole blood that had not been fractionated. The specimen comprised whole blood, sampled in connection with sensitization to the hapten diphenylcyclopropenone (DPC). V is TRBV28 and J is TRBJ1-5, with TRBD1 as a possible D gene (5 bases). The sequence came from a middle-aged woman with alopecia areata. Some clones in this sample may be carry-over from other donors' samples. The CDR3 nucleotides read TGTGCCAGCAGTCCCCGGGACGGAAGTTATAGCAATCAGCCCCAGCATTTT. Protein: CASSPRDGSYSNQPQHF.